The 5 T cell receptor beta chains below come from one sample, sequenced in a study of T cells in tuberculosis. Clones were read by immunoSEQ multiplex PCR, and TCRdb kept only the in-frame ones, dropping some. The sample comprises about 22,000 clones, roughly 97% of which are singletons, and 6.2% rests with the top ten. Sequencing used PBMCs. All receptors come from a donor aged 10-29 years with latent tuberculosis or without tuberculosis infection.

The V and J genes are TRBV25-1 and TRBJ2-4, with 7 bases fitting TRBD1. V was clipped by 6 bases and J by 2 bases; unmatched bases: 4. Germline lookup yields CDR1 MGHDK and CDR2 SYGVNS. The CDR3 covers 14 residues. The CDR3, as DNA: TGTGCCAGCAGCTTACAGGGGTCCAAAAACATTCAGTACTTC. As protein: CASSLQGSKNIQYF.

The CDR3 here is CASREDRAPLLNTEAFF. CDR3 nucleotide sequence: TGTGCCAGCAGAGAGGACAGGGCCCCTTTATTGAACACTGAAGCTTTCTTT. V and J are TRBV5-6 and TRBJ1-1; 8 bases map to TRBD1. Germline CDR1 SGHDT, CDR2 YYEEEE. V gave up 5 bases and J gave up 0 bases; unmatched junction bases: 12. The CDR3 sequence is 17 residues long.

The sample holds one count of this clone. The chain employs TRBV6-6 and TRBJ2-7; TRBD1 matches at 8 bases. The CDR3 spans 15 residues. Unmatched junction bases numbered 7, after V lost 2 bases and J lost 4 bases. Germline CDR1 MNHNY, CDR2 SVGAGI (reference sequence). The CDR3 coding sequence is TGTGCCAGCAGTTACATGGGACAGGTTGTGTACGAGCAGTACTTC. Translated: CASSYMGQVVYEQYF.

This chain joins TRBV6-5 and TRBJ2-7, with 8 bases matching TRBD1. The CDR3 totals 14 residues. Looked up from germline, CDR1 is MNHEY and CDR2 is SVGAGI. V was pared by 5 bases and J by 4 bases, with 7 bases of the junction left unmatched. CDR3 DNA sequence: TGTGCCAGCAGTACGGACAGGGCTGGGTACGAGCAGTACTTC. Protein: CASSTDRAGYEQYF.

The chain joins TRBV19 to TRBJ2-7, with D perhaps TRBD2 (5 bases). V shed 5 bases and J shed 5 bases, with 19 bases lying between them. Germline V gene data show CDR1 as LNHDA and CDR2 as SQIVND (reference sequence). The CDR3 runs 15 residues. CDR3 nucleotides: TGTGCCAGTAGTTTCCGACGGGTGGGTAGCGACGAGCAGTACTTC. Its translation is CASSFRRVGSDEQYF.